This TCR beta chain was sequenced during a study of cytomegalovirus exposure and HLA in healthy donors. At the level of the study: In a previous analysis, approximately 110 million unique TCR beta sequences were found from some 180 million T cells.

Primers for the PCR totalled 60 Vbeta and 13 Jbeta. TCRdb's table, derived via immunoSEQ multiplex PCR, lists solely in-frame clones and lacks some. The sample carries about 190,000 clones, about four fifths recorded once. Study-level points and caveats: Data from an earlier analysis indicated that most TCR beta V segments were productive either about 87% or about 30% of the time. Later genetic work tied a missense DCLRE1C variant to beta-chain V and J trimming. TRBV6-2, TRBV6-3 and some other V segments were unresolvable in 87-base-pair reads.

There are 14 residues in the CDR3. CDR1 and CDR2 from the germline V gene are SGHTA and FQGNSA. This clone occurred once. No antigen is known for it. An end of the junction does not agree with germline; a read error may underlie this. Source material: PBMCs. The chain is built from TRBV7-2 and TRBJ1-5; D call uncertain. The clonotype was recovered from a boy under 18 in good health and CMV-seronegative. The CDR3 is CASNLDGGYQPQHF. CDR3 DNA: TGTGCCAGCAACTTAGACGGTGGTTATCAGCCCCAGCATTTT.